The present T cell receptor (beta chain) was sequenced within a study of T-cell memory formation after mild COVID-19. Whole-study context: Largely donor-specific TCR clusters were found.

Study-level points and caveats: CD4/CD8 balance held among clones contracting day 15 to 85, and later expanders leaned CD4+. The pre-infection memory compartment contained some responding clones, suggesting cross-reactive memory joined.

Germline trimming cut 3 bases from V and 1 base from J; bases unmatched to any gene: 5. The germline V gene has CDR1 SGHDT and CDR2 YYEEEE. CDR3 length equals 15 residues. This clonotype was picked up a small number of times. Its antigen remains unknown. MiXCR, applied by TCRdb to the 5' RACE reads, yields one record per CDR3 protein. Altogether about 200,000 distinct CDR3 sequences are present, 15% to 20% being singletons, with the ten largest covering around 2%. The sequenced sample was PBMCs or a T cell subset sorted from them (not recorded which). The sequence was obtained from an adult woman who had mild COVID-19 (a few samples of this study predate the infection). Cell type and time point are not known. This chain uses TRBV5-6 with TRBJ1-1; 8 nucleotides match TRBD1. CDR3 coding DNA: TGTGCCAGCAGCTCGCCGGGACAGGCGAACACTGAAGCTTTCTTT. This encodes CASSSPGQANTEAFF.